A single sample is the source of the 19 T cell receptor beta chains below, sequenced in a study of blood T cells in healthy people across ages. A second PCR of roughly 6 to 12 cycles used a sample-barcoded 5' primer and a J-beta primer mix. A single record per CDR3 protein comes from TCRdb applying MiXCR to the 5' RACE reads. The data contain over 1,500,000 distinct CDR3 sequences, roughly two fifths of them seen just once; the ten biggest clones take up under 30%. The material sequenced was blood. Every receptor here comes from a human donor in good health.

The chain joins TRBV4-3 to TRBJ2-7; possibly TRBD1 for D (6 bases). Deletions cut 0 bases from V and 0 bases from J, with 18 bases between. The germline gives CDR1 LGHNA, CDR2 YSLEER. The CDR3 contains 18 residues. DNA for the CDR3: TGCGCCAGCAGCCAAGATCTTACGGCCGCGGACAGCTCCTACGAGCAGTACTTC. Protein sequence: CASSQDLTAADSSYEQYF.

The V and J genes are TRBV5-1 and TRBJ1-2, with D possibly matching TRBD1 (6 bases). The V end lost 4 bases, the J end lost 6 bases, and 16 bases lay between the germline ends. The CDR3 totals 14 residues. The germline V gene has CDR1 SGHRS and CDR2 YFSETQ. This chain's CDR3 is CASSRGQKENGYTF. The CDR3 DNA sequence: TGCGCCAGCAGCAGGGGACAAAAAGAGAATGGCTACACCTTC.

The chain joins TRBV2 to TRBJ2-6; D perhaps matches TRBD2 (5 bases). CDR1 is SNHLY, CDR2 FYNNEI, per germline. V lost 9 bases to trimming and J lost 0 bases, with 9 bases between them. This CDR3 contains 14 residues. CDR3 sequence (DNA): TGTGCCAGTTGTCGGGGCTCTGGGGCCAACGTCCTGACTTTC. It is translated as CASCRGSGANVLTF.

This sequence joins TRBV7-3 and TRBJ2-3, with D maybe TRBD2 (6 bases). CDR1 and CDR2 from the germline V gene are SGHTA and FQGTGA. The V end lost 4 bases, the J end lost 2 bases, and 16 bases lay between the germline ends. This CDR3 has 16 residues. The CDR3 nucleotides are TGTGCCAGCAGCTCCCGGGGGAGAACCCTCACAGATACGCAGTATTTT. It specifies CASSSRGRTLTDTQYF.

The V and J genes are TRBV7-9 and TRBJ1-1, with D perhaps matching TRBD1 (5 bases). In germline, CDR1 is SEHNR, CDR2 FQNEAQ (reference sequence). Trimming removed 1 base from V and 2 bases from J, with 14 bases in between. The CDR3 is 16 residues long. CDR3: CASSLGLSGHNTEAFF. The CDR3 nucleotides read TGTGCCAGCAGCTTAGGGTTGAGTGGACACAACACTGAAGCTTTCTTT.

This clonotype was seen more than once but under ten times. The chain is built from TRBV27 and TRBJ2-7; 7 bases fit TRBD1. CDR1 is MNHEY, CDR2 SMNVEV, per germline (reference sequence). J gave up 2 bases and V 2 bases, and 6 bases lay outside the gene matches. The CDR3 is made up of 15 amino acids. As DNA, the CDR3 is TGTGCCAGCAGTTTAACTTGGGACAGCACCTACGAGCAGTACTTC. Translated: CASSLTWDSTYEQYF.

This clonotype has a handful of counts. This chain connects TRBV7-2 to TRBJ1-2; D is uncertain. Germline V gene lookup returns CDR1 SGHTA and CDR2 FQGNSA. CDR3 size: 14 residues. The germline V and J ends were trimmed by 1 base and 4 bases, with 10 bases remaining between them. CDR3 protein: CASSLGVARYGYTF. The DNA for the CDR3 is TGTGCCAGCAGCTTAGGAGTAGCACGCTATGGCTACACCTTC.

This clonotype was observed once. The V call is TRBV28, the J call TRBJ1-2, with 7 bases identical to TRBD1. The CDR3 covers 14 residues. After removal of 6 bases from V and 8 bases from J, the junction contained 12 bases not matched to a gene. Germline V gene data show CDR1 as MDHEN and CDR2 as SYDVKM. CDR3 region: CASSPIQGTGGYTF. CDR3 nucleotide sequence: TGTGCCAGCAGCCCCATACAGGGGACGGGGGGCTACACCTTC.

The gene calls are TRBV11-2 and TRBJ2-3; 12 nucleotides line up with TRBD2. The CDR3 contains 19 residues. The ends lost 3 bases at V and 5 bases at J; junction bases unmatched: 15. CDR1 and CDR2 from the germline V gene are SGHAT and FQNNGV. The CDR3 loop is CASSFRFHLAGGLGDTQYF. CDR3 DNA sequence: TGTGCCAGCAGCTTCCGCTTTCACCTAGCGGGGGGGCTTGGAGATACGCAGTATTTT.

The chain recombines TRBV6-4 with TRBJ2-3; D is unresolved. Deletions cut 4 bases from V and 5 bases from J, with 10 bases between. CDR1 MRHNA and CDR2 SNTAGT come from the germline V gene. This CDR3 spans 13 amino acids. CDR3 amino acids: CASSVNPGDTQYF. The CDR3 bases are TGTGCCAGCAGTGTCAATCCCGGAGATACGCAGTATTTT.

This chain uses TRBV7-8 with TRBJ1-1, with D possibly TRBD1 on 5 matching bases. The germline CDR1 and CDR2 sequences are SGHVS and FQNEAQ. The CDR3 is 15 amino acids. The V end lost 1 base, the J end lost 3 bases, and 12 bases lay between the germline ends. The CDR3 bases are TGTGCCAGCAGCTTAGGGGACTCTGGGGACACTGAAGCTTTCTTT. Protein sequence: CASSLGDSGDTEAFF.

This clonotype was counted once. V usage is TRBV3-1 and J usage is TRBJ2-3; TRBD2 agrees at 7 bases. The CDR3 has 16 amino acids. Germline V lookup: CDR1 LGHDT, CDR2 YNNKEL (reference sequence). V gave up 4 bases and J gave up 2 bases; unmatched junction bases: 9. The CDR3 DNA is TGTGCCAGCAGCCCTTCTAGCGGAAGCCCCACAGATACGCAGTATTTT. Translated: CASSPSSGSPTDTQYF.

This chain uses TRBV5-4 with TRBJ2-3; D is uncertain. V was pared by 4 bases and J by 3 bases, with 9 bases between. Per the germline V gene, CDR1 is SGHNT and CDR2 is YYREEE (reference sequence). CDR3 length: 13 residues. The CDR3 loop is CASSPQWTDTQYF. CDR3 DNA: TGTGCCAGCAGCCCACAGTGGACAGATACGCAGTATTTT.

As DNA, the CDR3 is TGTGCCAGCAGCTCCGCTACCAGGACAGGGTACCACAATGAGCAGTTCTTC. Its translation is CASSSATRTGYHNEQFF. The chain is built from TRBV7-2 and TRBJ2-1; the match to TRBD1 covers 8 bases. The CDR3 runs to 17 residues. Unmatched junction bases numbered 13, after V lost 4 bases and J lost 5 bases. Germline CDR1 is SGHTA and CDR2 is FQGNSA.

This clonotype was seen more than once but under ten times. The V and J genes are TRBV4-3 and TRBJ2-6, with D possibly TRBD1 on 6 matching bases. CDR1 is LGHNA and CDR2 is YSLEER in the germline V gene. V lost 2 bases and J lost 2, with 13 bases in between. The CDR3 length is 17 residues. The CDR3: CASSQSGGRAGANVLTF. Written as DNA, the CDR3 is TGCGCCAGCAGCCAAAGTGGGGGCAGGGCTGGGGCCAACGTCCTGACTTTC.

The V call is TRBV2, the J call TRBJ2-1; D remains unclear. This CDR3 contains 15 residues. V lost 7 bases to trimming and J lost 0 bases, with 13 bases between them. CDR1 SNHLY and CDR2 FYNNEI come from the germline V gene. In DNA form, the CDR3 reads TGTGCCAGCACTGTGGACCTTAGCTCCTACAATGAGCAGTTCTTC. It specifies CASTVDLSSYNEQFF.

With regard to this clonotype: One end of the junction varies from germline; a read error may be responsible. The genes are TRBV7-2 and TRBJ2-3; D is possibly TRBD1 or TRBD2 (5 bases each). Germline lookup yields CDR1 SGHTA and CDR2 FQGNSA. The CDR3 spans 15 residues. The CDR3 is CASSLYMGETDTQDF. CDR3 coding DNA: TGTGCCAGCAGCTTATACATGGGGGAAACAGATACGCAGGATTTT. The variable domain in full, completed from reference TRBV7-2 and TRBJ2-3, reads GAGVSQSPSNKVTEKGKDVELRCDPISGHTALYWYRQSLGQGLEFLIYFQGNSAPDKSGLPSDRFSAERTGGSVSTLTIQRTQQEDSAVYLCASSLYMGETDTQDFGPGTRLTVL.

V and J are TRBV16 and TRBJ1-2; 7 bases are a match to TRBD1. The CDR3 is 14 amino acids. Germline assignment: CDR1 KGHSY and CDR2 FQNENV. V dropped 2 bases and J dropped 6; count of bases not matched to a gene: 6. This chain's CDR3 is CASSQGRGSHGYTF. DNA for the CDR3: TGTGCCAGCAGCCAAGGCAGGGGGAGCCATGGCTACACCTTC. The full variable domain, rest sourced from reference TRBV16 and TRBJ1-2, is GEEVAQTPKHLVRGEGQKAKLYCAPIKGHSYVFWYQQVLKNEFKFLISFQNENVFDETGMPKERFSAKCLPNSPCSLEIQATKLEDSAVYFCASSQGRGSHGYTFGSGTRLTVV.

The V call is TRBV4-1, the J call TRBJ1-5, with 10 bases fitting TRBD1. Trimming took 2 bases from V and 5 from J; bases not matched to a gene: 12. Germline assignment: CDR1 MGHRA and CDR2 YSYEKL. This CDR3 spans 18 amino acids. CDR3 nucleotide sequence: TGCGCCAGCAGCCAAACTGAGGACGGGACAGGGGAGGATCAGCCCCAGCATTTT. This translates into CASSQTEDGTGEDQPQHF.